The next 24 T cell receptor beta chains were all read from a single sample in a study of human T cells and chemical hapten exposure. TCRdb re-called the 5' RACE reads through MiXCR, storing one row per CDR3 protein. Among about 110,000 distinct CDR3 sequences listed, approximately 20% were seen once. The study extracted total RNA from unfractionated whole blood. The receptor source for this set is a human donor in good health.

In this sample, this clonotype turned up a few times. The chain recombines TRBV2 with TRBJ2-7; D not resolved. The CDR3 has 11 amino acids. Deletions cut 3 bases from V and 7 bases from J, with 7 bases between. Germline V lookup: CDR1 SNHLY, CDR2 FYNNEI. CDR3 residues: CASSERREQYF. In DNA form, the CDR3 reads TGTGCCAGCAGTGAGCGCCGGGAGCAGTACTTC.

This sequence joins TRBV6-6 and TRBJ1-5; D possibly corresponds to TRBD1 (6 bases). Deletions cut 6 bases from V and 6 bases from J, with 18 bases between. Germline CDR1 MNHNY, CDR2 SVGAGI (reference sequence). This CDR3 has 15 residues. This CDR3 is CASSPGQGISQPQHF. CDR3 coding DNA: TGTGCCAGCAGCCCCGGGCAGGGGATAAGTCAGCCCCAGCATTTT.

This clonotype has just a few counts. The V gene is TRBV20-1, the J gene TRBJ1-6; 9 bases map to TRBD1. The CDR3 length is 17 residues. Germline V gene lookup returns CDR1 DFQATT and CDR2 SNEGSKA (reference sequence). J was trimmed by 4 bases and V by 0 bases; bases with no gene match: 7. CDR3 nucleotides: TGCAGTGCTAGAGATGCGGGACAGGGATTTTATAATTCACCCCTCCACTTT. It codes for CSARDAGQGFYNSPLHF.

This clonotype came up a few times. The chain carries TRBV12-5 and TRBJ2-1; D remains unclear. The CDR3 is 17 amino acids. V was cut by 2 bases and J by 8 bases, with 22 bases left in between. Germline V gene sequence: CDR1 LGHNT, CDR2 FRNRAP. Written as DNA, the CDR3 is TGTGCTAGTGGTTTGATTGTCGGGCTACATTCGGGCTATGAGCAGTTCTTC. Its translation: CASGLIVGLHSGYEQFF.

The chain combines TRBV6-2 or TRBV6-3 with TRBJ1-5, with a possible D match to TRBD1 (5 bases). Germline CDR1 and CDR2: MNHEY and SVGEGT. The V end lost 6 bases, the J end lost 0 bases, and 12 bases lay between the germline ends. CDR3 length equals 15 residues. The CDR3 nucleotides are TGTGCCAGCAGAAAAGAGGGGCTTAGCAATCAGCCCCAGCATTTT. It is translated as CASRKEGLSNQPQHF.

This clonotype was found a few times. The chain recombines TRBV20-1 with TRBJ2-7; 9 bases are shared with TRBD1. This CDR3 is 14 amino acids long. Germline loops: CDR1 DFQATT, CDR2 SNEGSKA (reference sequence). V shed 5 bases and J 1 base; nucleotides not matched to a gene: 6. The CDR3 DNA reads as TGCAGTGCTGAAAGAGGGACAGGGTCCTACGAGCAGTACTTC. This sequence encodes CSAERGTGSYEQYF.

In this sample, this clonotype turned up a few times. The genes are TRBV2 and TRBJ2-7; TRBD2 matches at 10 bases. CDR1 is SNHLY, CDR2 FYNNEI, per germline. This CDR3 comprises 15 residues. Germline trimming cut 1 base from V and 11 bases from J; bases unmatched to any gene: 11. The DNA for the CDR3 is TGTGCCAGCAGTGAAGGGGCTAGCGGGAGTTACCCTAAGTACTTC. Its translation: CASSEGASGSYPKYF.

The table lists this clonotype with a few counts. The chain joins TRBV6-6 to TRBJ2-1; TRBD2 aligns across 14 bases. Germline loops: CDR1 MNHNY, CDR2 SVGAGI (reference sequence). The CDR3 is made up of 15 amino acids. V lost 7 bases, J lost 10 bases, and 9 bases stayed unmatched. The CDR3 sequence is CASTLGTSGRGEQFF. The DNA of the CDR3 is TGTGCCAGCACTCTTGGGACTAGCGGGAGAGGGGAGCAGTTCTTC.

This clonotype was observed a handful of times. The rearrangement joins TRBV27 to TRBJ2-3; a weak D match, TRBD2 (6 bases). Germline CDR1 is MNHEY and CDR2 is SMNVEV (reference sequence). With 6 bases removed from V and 5 bases from J, the gap between germline ends came to 18 bases. CDR3 length: 15 amino acids. CDR3 protein: CASRMTREGLDTQYF. The CDR3 DNA is TGTGCCAGCAGAATGACTAGAGAGGGTTTAGATACGCAGTATTTT.

This clonotype showed up just a few times. This chain uses TRBV4-1 with TRBJ1-2; perhaps TRBD1 as D (6 bases). This CDR3 is 15 amino acids long. Germline V gene lookup returns CDR1 MGHRA and CDR2 YSYEKL. The V end lost 2 bases, the J end lost 2 bases, and 12 bases lay between the germline ends. DNA of the CDR3: TGCGCCAGCAGCCAACCGGGACATCTGAACTATGGCTACACCTTC. It encodes CASSQPGHLNYGYTF.

The chain employs TRBV6-5 and TRBJ2-1; 9 bases match TRBD1. This CDR3 contains 14 residues. The germline V gene has CDR1 MNHEY and CDR2 SVGAGI. J was trimmed by 9 bases and V by 4 bases; bases with no gene match: 7. The CDR3 coding sequence is TGTGCCAGCAGTTCCGGGACAGGGAACGCTGAGCAGTTCTTC. Encoded protein: CASSSGTGNAEQFF.

This clonotype has only a few counts. J is TRBJ1-1 and V is TRBV29-1; D is ambiguous. The CDR3 totals 13 residues. Germline lookup yields CDR1 SQVTM and CDR2 ANQGSEA. Trimming left V 6 bases short and J 0 bases short, with 11 bases between. The CDR3 loop is CSVSTLMNTEAFF. For the CDR3, the DNA is TGCAGCGTGAGCACCCTAATGAACACTGAAGCTTTCTTT. The full variable domain, rest sourced from reference TRBV29-1 and TRBJ1-1, is SAVISQKPSRDICQRGTSLTIQCQVDSQVTMMFWYRQQPGQSLTLIATANQGSEATYESGFVIDKFPISRPNLTFSTLTVSNMSPEDSSIYLCSVSTLMNTEAFFGQGTRLTVV.

This sequence joins TRBV5-4 and TRBJ1-6; D is possibly TRBD1 (5 bases). CDR1 and CDR2 (germline): SGHNT, YYREEE (reference sequence). The germline V and J ends were trimmed by 0 bases and 9 bases, with 13 bases remaining between them. The CDR3 runs 15 residues. The chain's CDR3 is CASSLESGIGSPLHF. CDR3 DNA: TGTGCCAGCAGCTTGGAGTCAGGGATCGGTTCACCCCTCCACTTT.

The J gene is TRBJ2-7, the V gene TRBV5-1, with D possibly matching TRBD1 (6 bases). The CDR3 has 13 amino acids. The germline V and J ends were trimmed by 3 bases and 5 bases, with 12 bases remaining between them. Germline V gene sequence: CDR1 SGHRS, CDR2 YFSETQ. The CDR3 DNA reads TGCGCCAGCAGCTCCACAGGGACGGACGAGCAGTACTTC. Its protein product is CASSSTGTDEQYF.

The chain joins TRBV5-1 to TRBJ1-2; the D gene is possibly TRBD1 (6 bases). Trimming removed 0 bases from V and 9 bases from J, with 15 bases in between. Germline CDR1 reads SGHRS; CDR2 reads YFSETQ. The CDR3 totals 14 residues. As DNA, the CDR3 is TGCGCCAGCAGCTTGGACATTAGACAGGACAGCTACACCTTC. It codes for CASSLDIRQDSYTF.

The gene calls are TRBV19 and TRBJ2-2; the D is unclear. This CDR3 has 16 residues. Trimming pared 6 bases from V and 4 bases from J, leaving 18 bases between. CDR1 and CDR2 (germline): LNHDA, SQIVND (reference sequence). Written as DNA, the CDR3 is TGTGCCAGTAGCCGAGCCAAAGGAGTTGGCACCGGGGAGCTGTTTTTT. This translates into CASSRAKGVGTGELFF.

The J gene is TRBJ2-2, the V gene TRBV20-1; TRBD2 agrees at 8 bases. From germline, CDR1 is DFQATT and CDR2 SNEGSKA (reference sequence). V lost 2 bases and J lost 3; bases outside the gene matches: 5. CDR3 size: 15 residues. In DNA form, the CDR3 reads TGCAGTGCTAGAAGGCAACTAGCGGACACCGGGGAGCTGTTTTTT. Its translation is CSARRQLADTGELFF.

This clonotype was picked up a small number of times. The rearrangement uses TRBV27 and TRBJ2-3, with 7 positions matching TRBD2. The trim removed 6 bases at V and 6 bases at J, leaving 6 bases unmatched. Germline CDR1 MNHEY, CDR2 SMNVEV (reference sequence). This CDR3 is 13 amino acids long. The CDR3 here is CASSRDYPDTQYF. The CDR3 nucleotides are TGTGCCAGCAGCCGGGACTATCCGGATACGCAGTATTTT.

For the CDR3, the DNA is TGTGCTACCCTATTCGGACAGGGCATCGTGTCACCCCTCCACTTT. It yields the protein CATLFGQGIVSPLHF. This chain joins TRBV6-1 and TRBJ1-6; 8 bases are shared with TRBD1. CDR3 size: 15 residues. Per the germline V gene, CDR1 is MNHNS and CDR2 is SASEGT.

The gene calls are TRBV28 and TRBJ1-2; TRBD1 might be the D (6 bases). CDR3 size: 14 residues. Per the germline V gene, CDR1 is MDHEN and CDR2 is SYDVKM. V lost 6 bases and J lost 6, with 17 bases in between. The DNA of the CDR3 is TGTGCCAGCAGCACGAGGGGGGGAGCGAATGGCTACACCTTC. It specifies CASSTRGGANGYTF.

The J gene is TRBJ2-7, the V gene TRBV28; 7 nucleotides align to TRBD1. After removal of 7 bases from V and 2 bases from J, the junction contained 2 bases not matched to a gene. The CDR3 consists of 12 residues. Germline values: CDR1 MDHEN, CDR2 SYDVKM. The CDR3 DNA is TGTGCCAGCACCGGGACAGCCTACGAGCAGTACTTC. Its translation is CASTGTAYEQYF.

The V and J genes are TRBV2 and TRBJ2-7, with a possible D match to TRBD1 (6 bases). Germline V CDR1 and CDR2: SNHLY, FYNNEI. V was pared by 6 bases and J by 2 bases, with 8 bases between. CDR3 length: 12 amino acids. The CDR3, as DNA: TGTGCCAGCAGCAGACAGGCCTACGAGCAGTACTTC. This sequence encodes CASSRQAYEQYF. The full variable domain, with the rest looked up from reference TRBV2 and TRBJ2-7, is EPEVTQTPSHQVTQMGQEVILRCVPISNHLYFYWYRQILGQKVEFLVSFYNNEISEKSEIFDDQFSVERPDGSNFTLKIRSTKLEDSAMYFCASSRQAYEQYFGPGTRLTVT.

The J gene is TRBJ2-7, the V gene TRBV10-3; 7 bases map to TRBD1. From germline, CDR1 is ENHRY and CDR2 SYGVKD. The length of the CDR3 is 14 residues. V was clipped by 3 bases and J by 6 bases; unmatched bases: 8. CDR3 DNA sequence: TGTGCCATCAGTGATTTAGGACAGGCCGGCGAGCAGTACTTC. It specifies CAISDLGQAGEQYF.

This chain connects TRBV27 to TRBJ2-1; 10 bases are shared with TRBD2. J gave up 2 bases and V 4 bases, and 5 bases lay outside the gene matches. In germline, CDR1 is MNHEY, CDR2 SMNVEV (reference sequence). This CDR3 spans 16 amino acids. CDR3 sequence: CASSYSGLAPYNEQFF. The CDR3 DNA follows: TGTGCCAGCAGTTACTCGGGACTAGCGCCCTACAATGAGCAGTTCTTC.